The 13 T cell receptor beta chains in this list originate from one sample, sequenced in a study of T cell responses to AZD1222 COVID-19 vaccine. Some clones are missing from TCRdb's copy, which holds only in-frame ones; the method was immunoSEQ multiplex PCR. The sample comprises over 85,000 clones, about 87% of which are singletons, and 1.5% to 2% rests with the top ten. Sequenced material: peripheral blood, taken on day 0 of AZD1222 vaccination. These TCRs come from an adult in good health.

The genes are TRBV5-1 and TRBJ2-1; 11 nucleotides match TRBD2. The CDR3 totals 15 residues. J was trimmed by 7 bases and V by 0 bases; bases with no gene match: 3. Germline lookup yields CDR1 SGHRS and CDR2 YFSETQ. The CDR3: CASSLVPSGRNEQFF. The CDR3 DNA reads as TGCGCCAGCAGCTTGGTACCTAGCGGGAGGAATGAGCAGTTCTTC. Supplemented by reference TRBV5-1 and TRBJ2-1, the full variable domain reads KAGVTQTPRYLIKTRGQQVTLSCSPISGHRSVSWYQQTPGQGLQFLFEYFSETQRNKGNFPGRFSGRQFSNSRSEMNVSTLELGDSALYLCASSLVPSGRNEQFFGPGTRLTVL.

The rearrangement links TRBV3-1 (or the pseudogene TRBV3-2) to TRBJ2-3, with 8 nucleotides matching TRBD1. Losses at the gene ends were 3 bases for V and 4 bases for J; bases not matched to a gene: 6. CDR1 and CDR2 (germline): LGHDT, YNNKEL (reference sequence). CDR3 length equals 15 residues. CDR3 sequence (DNA): TGTGCCAGCAGCCAGAGGGGACAGGTTCCAGATACGCAGTATTTT. Protein: CASSQRGQVPDTQYF.

This sequence joins TRBV7-8 and TRBJ1-3, with TRBD1 matching over 7 bases. With V trimmed by 3 bases and J by 3 bases, 8 bases remained unmatched. This CDR3 spans 16 amino acids. Germline V gives CDR1 SGHVS, CDR2 FQNEAQ. CDR3 DNA: TGTGCCAGCAGCTTCGGGACAGTGCGCCGTGGAAACACCATATATTTT. Its protein is CASSFGTVRRGNTIYF.

V usage is TRBV18 and J usage is TRBJ1-2; 9 bases line up with TRBD1. The CDR3 covers 14 residues. V shed 5 bases, J shed 8 bases, and the junction held 9 bases outside the gene matches. CDR1 KGHSH and CDR2 LQKENI come from the germline V gene. CDR3: CASSSKTGGGGYTF. Written as DNA, the CDR3 is TGTGCCAGCTCATCCAAGACAGGGGGTGGCGGCTACACCTTC.

The J gene is TRBJ1-2, the V gene TRBV29-1; D is unclear. V lost 4 bases to trimming and J lost 8 bases, with 14 bases between them. The germline gives CDR1 SQVTM, CDR2 ANQGSEA. There are 12 residues in the CDR3. The CDR3 DNA sequence: TGCAGCGTTGGGCTACTGGGGTACGGCTACACCTTC. As protein: CSVGLLGYGYTF.

The rearrangement uses TRBV4-2 and TRBJ2-1; the D gene is possibly TRBD2 (7 bases). The V gene's germline CDR1 is LGHNA and CDR2 YNFKEQ. V lost 0 bases and J lost 9, with 15 bases in between. This CDR3 region has 15 residues. The CDR3 DNA follows: TGTGCCAGCAGCCAAGATGCTACAGGGAGGGGTGAGCAGTTCTTC. Protein sequence: CASSQDATGRGEQFF.

The genes are TRBV6-5 and TRBJ2-4; D is unresolved. CDR1 and CDR2 from the germline V gene are MNHEY and SVGAGI. V lost 6 bases and J lost 6, with 18 bases in between. The CDR3 spans 15 residues. The CDR3 DNA is TGTGCCAGCAGAGCCCGGACGGACGCTTTAAACATTCAGTACTTC. This codes for CASRARTDALNIQYF.

The V call is TRBV24-1, the J call TRBJ2-1, with 7 bases aligning to TRBD1. The CDR3 extends over 14 amino acids. The germline V gene encodes CDR1 KGHDR and CDR2 SFDVKD. Unmatched junction bases numbered 5, after V lost 4 bases and J lost 6 bases. The CDR3 region is CATSDHRGTNEQFF. The CDR3 bases are TGTGCCACCAGTGACCACAGGGGCACCAATGAGCAGTTCTTC.

This clone appeared a few times. The rearrangement links TRBV19 to TRBJ2-5; no clear D. This CDR3 is 11 amino acids long. The ends were cut back, 6 bases at V and 4 bases at J, with 6 bases in the middle. Germline V gene sequence: CDR1 LNHDA, CDR2 SQIVND (reference sequence). The CDR3 DNA sequence: TGTGCCAGTAGATTGGGAGAGACCCAGTACTTC. As protein: CASRLGETQYF.

The V gene is TRBV9, the J gene TRBJ1-4; D is ambiguous. The CDR3 is 15 residues long. Trimming took 0 bases from V and 4 from J, leaving 10 bases between them. CDR1 SGDLS and CDR2 YYNGEE come from the germline V gene. The CDR3 spells CASSVGVGSNEKLFF. The CDR3 DNA sequence: TGTGCCAGCAGCGTAGGGGTTGGAAGTAATGAAAAACTGTTTTTT.

This clone appeared a few times. V and J are TRBV3-1 (or the pseudogene TRBV3-2) and TRBJ2-7; 8 bases align to TRBD1. The CDR3 spans 15 residues. J lost 7 bases, V lost 5 bases, and 13 bases had no gene match. Germline V CDR1 and CDR2: LGHDT, YNNKEL (reference sequence). The CDR3 loop reads CASSTRTGSAWEQYF. The CDR3 DNA sequence: TGTGCCAGCAGCACTCGGACAGGGAGCGCGTGGGAGCAGTACTTC.

The gene calls are TRBV19 and TRBJ1-5, with no clear D. V dropped 4 bases and J dropped 0 bases, with 10 bases sitting between them. This CDR3 is built from 15 residues. Germline loops: CDR1 LNHDA, CDR2 SQIVND (reference sequence). The CDR3 is CASSKKPNSNQPQHF. In DNA form, the CDR3 reads TGTGCCAGTAGTAAAAAACCCAATAGCAATCAGCCCCAGCATTTT. Looking up the rest from reference TRBV19 and TRBJ1-5 gives the full variable domain: DGGITQSPKYLFRKEGQNVTLSCEQNLNHDAMYWYRQDPGQGLRLIYYSQIVNDFQKGDIAEGYSVSREKKESFPLTVTSAQKNPTAFYLCASSKKPNSNQPQHFGDGTRLSIL.

The rearrangement uses TRBV7-2 and TRBJ1-1; D is unclear. CDR3 length: 14 amino acids. In germline, CDR1 is SGHTA, CDR2 FQGNSA. Trimming cost V 0 bases and J 2 bases, with 7 bases left between them. CDR3 sequence reads: CASSLALENTEAFF. In DNA form, the CDR3 reads TGTGCCAGCAGCTTAGCGTTGGAAAACACTGAAGCTTTCTTT.